This passage covers 14 T cell receptor beta chains from one sample sequenced in a study of cytomegalovirus exposure and HLA in healthy donors (dated by TCRdb to about 2017). The receptor library was made with the immunoSEQ multiplex PCR assay. For the multiplex PCR, a mixture combining 60 forward primers for TCR Vbeta segments and 13 reverse primers for TCR Jbeta segments was used. The clones in this table, taken by TCRdb from immuneACCESS, are in-frame only. Not every clone is retained; where verified, under half of the shortfall comes from an unresolved V gene, and the cause of the rest is unknown. The sample has 120,000 or so clones on record, 15% of them singletons. Of the sample, under 2.5% is held by the ten largest clones. Sequencing was performed on PBMCs. These receptors were taken from a woman between 18 and 29 years old in good health and CMV-seronegative.

This clone was detected a few times. The chain carries TRBV14 and TRBJ1-1, with D tentatively TRBD1 (6 bases). Germline CDR1 reads SGHDN; CDR2 reads FVKESK. The V and J ends lost 6 bases and 1 base respectively, with 9 bases between them. This CDR3 has 13 amino acids. The CDR3 protein is CASSPTGNTEAFF. The CDR3 nucleotides read TGTGCCAGCAGTCCGACAGGGAACACTGAAGCTTTCTTT.

The chain couples TRBV9 to TRBJ2-1; TRBD1 aligns across 7 bases. The CDR3 consists of 15 residues. With V trimmed by 4 bases and J by 7 bases, 11 bases remained unmatched. From germline, CDR1 is SGDLS and CDR2 YYNGEE. The CDR3 protein is CASSIEGAPRNEQFF. DNA of the CDR3: TGTGCCAGCAGCATAGAGGGGGCACCAAGGAATGAGCAGTTCTTC.

This chain joins TRBV5-6 and TRBJ1-5, with D unclear. CDR1 and CDR2 from the germline V gene are SGHDT and YYEEEE. The V gene lost 1 base and the J gene lost 1 base, with 9 bases spanning the gap. The CDR3 spans 15 residues. CDR3 loop: CASSLWASSNQPQHF. CDR3 DNA sequence: TGTGCCAGCAGCTTGTGGGCGTCAAGCAATCAGCCCCAGCATTTT.

This clone came up many times. The J gene is TRBJ2-1, the V gene TRBV4-1; TRBD2 matches 15 bases. With 4 bases clipped from V and 7 bases from J, the junction kept 8 bases outside the gene matches. The germline CDR1 and CDR2 sequences are MGHRA and YSYEKL. The CDR3 contains 17 residues. The CDR3 spells CASSRTSGGAYQNEQFF. In DNA form, the CDR3 reads TGCGCCAGCAGCCGGACTAGCGGGGGGGCTTATCAGAATGAGCAGTTCTTC.

The CDR3 DNA reads TGTGCCAGCAGCTTAGCCCCTAGCGGGGGGTCCTACAATGAGCAGTTCTTC. Translated, it gives CASSLAPSGGSYNEQFF. The genes are TRBV11-2 and TRBJ2-1; 11 bases line up with TRBD2. The CDR3 totals 17 residues. Germline assignment: CDR1 SGHAT and CDR2 FQNNGV. The ends lost 1 base at V and 1 base at J; junction bases unmatched: 3.

The chain couples TRBV18 to TRBJ2-7; D might be TRBD2 (6 bases). The CDR3 consists of 14 residues. V lost 1 base to trimming and J lost 4 bases, with 11 bases between them. Germline V gene sequence: CDR1 KGHSH, CDR2 LQKENI. CDR3 residues: CASSPQGLMYEQYF. Here the CDR3 DNA reads TGTGCCAGCTCACCACAGGGACTTATGTACGAGCAGTACTTC.

This rearrangement joins TRBV2 to TRBJ2-5, with 10 bases matching TRBD2. V shed 3 bases, J shed 5 bases, and the junction held 9 bases outside the gene matches. Per germline, CDR1 SNHLY and CDR2 FYNNEI. This CDR3 contains 16 residues. CDR3: CASSDESGGAWETQYF. In nucleotides, the CDR3 is TGTGCCAGCAGTGACGAGAGCGGGGGGGCTTGGGAGACCCAGTACTTC.

This sequence joins TRBV6-5 and TRBJ1-1; TRBD1 matches at 7 bases. Germline CDR1 is MNHEY and CDR2 is SVGAGI. Unmatched junction bases numbered 2, after V lost 0 bases and J lost 1 base. The CDR3 spans 15 residues. The CDR3 loop reads CASSYSRDRNTEAFF. CDR3 in DNA: TGTGCCAGCAGTTACTCGAGGGACAGGAACACTGAAGCTTTCTTT.

V gene TRBV7-2 combines with J gene TRBJ1-2; weak D call: TRBD1 (5 bases). CDR3 length: 15 amino acids. Germline V gene sequence: CDR1 SGHTA, CDR2 FQGNSA. Trimming pared 5 bases from V and 8 bases from J, leaving 21 bases between. CDR3 protein: CASSPSSAGTGGYTF. The CDR3 bases are TGTGCCAGCAGCCCCAGTTCCGCTGGGACTGGGGGCTACACCTTC.

This clone was found a few times. CDR3 region: CAWSVSRADLGTQYF. CDR3 nucleotides: TGTGCCTGGAGTGTATCCAGGGCAGATTTGGGGACCCAGTACTTC. The chain carries TRBV30 and TRBJ2-5; D is possibly TRBD1 (5 bases). Germline CDR1 is GTSNPN and CDR2 is SVGIG (reference sequence). The CDR3 consists of 15 residues. Trimming took off 0 bases at V and 7 bases at J, with 18 bases between the two ends.

This chain joins TRBV4-1 and TRBJ1-2, with D possibly matching TRBD1 (6 bases). The germline V gene has CDR1 MGHRA and CDR2 YSYEKL. The V end was cut by 2 bases, the J end by 4 bases, with 14 bases between. CDR3 length: 15 residues. CDR3 bases: TGCGCCAGCAGCCAACGGGACACAACAATCTATGGCTACACCTTC. It codes for CASSQRDTTIYGYTF.

The chain couples TRBV19 to TRBJ2-5; D not resolved. Germline lookup yields CDR1 LNHDA and CDR2 SQIVND (reference sequence). The CDR3 consists of 15 residues. V gave up 1 base and J gave up 5 bases, with 14 bases separating them. The CDR3 is CASSIAGGSMETQYF. CDR3 nucleotide sequence: TGTGCCAGTAGTATAGCAGGTGGTAGTATGGAGACCCAGTACTTC. The entire variable domain, with the rest obtained from reference TRBV19 and TRBJ2-5, is as follows: DGGITQSPKYLFRKEGQNVTLSCEQNLNHDAMYWYRQDPGQGLRLIYYSQIVNDFQKGDIAEGYSVSREKKESFPLTVTSAQKNPTAFYLCASSIAGGSMETQYFGPGTRLLVL.

This clone was detected a few times. DNA for the CDR3: TGTGCCAGCAGCTTAAGGCTAGCCGGGGAGACCCAGTACTTC. Translation gives CASSLRLAGETQYF. This rearrangement joins TRBV7-9 to TRBJ2-5; D perhaps matches TRBD2 (5 bases). Germline V CDR1 and CDR2: SEHNR, FQNEAQ (reference sequence). The CDR3 totals 14 residues. V gave up 2 bases and J gave up 5 bases, with 12 bases separating them.

This clone was counted between two and nine times. J is TRBJ1-1 and V is TRBV28; 7 bases line up with TRBD1. Germline V lookup: CDR1 MDHEN, CDR2 SYDVKM. The V and J ends lost 5 bases and 4 bases, in that order; junction bases with no gene match: 7. The CDR3 extends over 14 amino acids. The CDR3 loop reads CASSVTGDVTEAFF. In DNA, the CDR3 is TGTGCCAGCAGTGTAACAGGGGATGTCACTGAAGCTTTCTTT.